What follows is one T cell receptor beta chain and its context. The V gene's germline CDR1 is SGDLS and CDR2 YYNGEE. V dropped 4 bases and J dropped 9; count of bases not matched to a gene: 15. The CDR3 extends over 17 amino acids. This specimen belongs to a study of blood T cells in healthy people across ages. Using a J-beta primer mix together with a sample-barcoded 5' primer, a second PCR was run for roughly 7 to 11 cycles. MiXCR was run by TCRdb on the 5' RACE reads, yielding one entry per CDR3 protein. Of 890,000 or so distinct CDR3 sequences listed, less than 80% are singletons. The specimen was blood. This receptor was taken from a man between 25 and 39 years old in good health. The rearrangement uses TRBV9 and TRBJ2-1; 11 bases align to TRBD2. CDR3 sequence: CASSPSASGGSEGEQFF. CDR3 coding DNA: TGTGCCAGCAGCCCCTCGGCTAGCGGGGGGAGTGAGGGTGAGCAGTTCTTC.